The present TCR beta chain was sequenced within a study of blood T cells in healthy people across ages. Next came a second PCR, run for roughly 6 to 11 cycles, which used a sample-barcoded 5' primer along with a J-beta primer mix. TCRdb called the 5' RACE reads again in MiXCR, with one record for every CDR3 protein. The sample yields 980,000 or so distinct CDR3 sequences, about 48% seen once. Trimming took 0 bases from V and 4 from J; bases not matched to a gene: 4. Germline values: CDR1 MNHEY, CDR2 SVGAGI. The CDR3 extends over 16 amino acids. This clonotype was seen more than once but under ten times.

The chain couples TRBV6-5 to TRBJ2-7; TRBD1 matches at 12 bases. The sample was blood. The source is a man aged 25-40 years in good health. This CDR3 reads CASSYSGDRGLYEQYF. CDR3 sequence (DNA): TGTGCCAGCAGTTACTCGGGGGACAGGGGGCTTTACGAGCAGTACTTC.